This T cell receptor beta chain originates from a study of blood T cell repertoires in COVID-19. Looking at the study overall: Some COVID-19 samples were acute and others convalescent; all came from the United States, Italy and Spain. PBMCs, B-cell-depleted T cells, or T cells were the source of the cDNA or gDNA that made up the material.

From germline, CDR1 is LGHNA and CDR2 YNFKEQ. The CDR3 runs 14 residues. The V gene lost 0 bases and the J gene lost 6 bases, with 9 bases spanning the gap. In the original analysis: How many nucleated cells were present was estimated from reference gene primer amplification. Generated by immunoSEQ multiplex PCR, the TCRdb table keeps only in-frame clones and is missing some. D and trimming come from the DNA, and the V and J calls and clone size come from that table. The sample records about 180,000 clones, around 86% being singletons. The sample was peripheral blood. The chain uses TRBV4-2 and TRBJ2-1, with D perhaps TRBD2 (6 bases). This TCR came from a woman under 40 with active or convalescent COVID-19. The CDR3 reads CASSQDAGFNEQFF. CDR3 DNA: TGTGCCAGCAGCCAAGATGCGGGGTTCAATGAGCAGTTCTTC.